The 10 T cell receptor beta chains below come from one sample, sequenced in a study of cytomegalovirus exposure and HLA in healthy donors. Researchers ran the PCR with 60 Vbeta and 13 Jbeta primers. Produced via immunoSEQ multiplex PCR; TCRdb's table is partial and in-frame only. The sample contains tens of thousands of clones, more than 65% of which appear only once. The sequenced material came from PBMCs. All receptors come from a young woman in good health and CMV-seronegative.

This chain uses TRBV11-1 with TRBJ1-3, with D perhaps matching TRBD1 (5 bases). Trimming shortened V by 4 bases and J by 5 bases, and 21 bases separated the two germline ends. Per the germline V gene, CDR1 is SGHAT and CDR2 is FQDESV (reference sequence). This CDR3 contains 17 residues. The DNA of the CDR3 is TGTGCCAGCAGCTCAACATACGGGACTTACGACCGAAACACCATATATTTT. Translated: CASSSTYGTYDRNTIYF.

CDR3 region: CASSPYKPGTSLPYEQYF. The CDR3 nucleotides read TGCGCCAGCAGCCCCTACAAACCAGGGACTAGCCTCCCCTACGAGCAGTACTTC. V gene TRBV5-1 combines with J gene TRBJ2-7, with TRBD2 identical over 9 bases. Losses at the gene ends were 4 bases for V and 2 bases for J; bases not matched to a gene: 16. The CDR3 length is 18 residues. Germline CDR1 SGHRS, CDR2 YFSETQ. Combining the CDR3 with reference TRBV5-1 and TRBJ2-7 gives the whole variable domain KAGVTQTPRYLIKTRGQQVTLSCSPISGHRSVSWYQQTPGQGLQFLFEYFSETQRNKGNFPGRFSGRQFSNSRSEMNVSTLELGDSALYLCASSPYKPGTSLPYEQYFGPGTRLTVT.

The chain carries TRBV15 and TRBJ1-1; D not certain. The germline gives CDR1 LNHNV, CDR2 YYDKDF (reference sequence). CDR3 length: 14 amino acids. The ends were cut back, 6 bases at V and 0 bases at J, with 11 bases in the middle. CDR3 nucleotides: TGTGCCACCAGGCTCTCAGGATTGAACACTGAAGCTTTCTTT. Translating gives CATRLSGLNTEAFF.

This rearrangement joins TRBV9 to TRBJ2-7; 7 nucleotides agree with TRBD1. The CDR3 is 14 amino acids. The germline gives CDR1 SGDLS, CDR2 YYNGEE. The V and J ends lost 0 bases and 2 bases, in that order; junction bases with no gene match: 2. CDR3 nucleotide sequence: TGTGCCAGCAGCGTAGGCCAGGGGGCCTACGAGCAGTACTTC. This sequence encodes CASSVGQGAYEQYF.

This chain links TRBV4-1 with TRBJ1-3, with D possibly TRBD1 on 6 matching bases. The length of the CDR3 is 16 residues. Per germline, CDR1 MGHRA and CDR2 YSYEKL. V dropped 4 bases and J dropped 4 bases, with 17 bases sitting between them. The CDR3 DNA reads as TGCGCCAGCAGCCTATATGGTACAGGGATGGGAAACACCATATATTTT. Translating gives CASSLYGTGMGNTIYF.

The chain recombines TRBV11-3 with TRBJ2-1; 13 bases are a match to TRBD2. Per germline, CDR1 SGHNT and CDR2 YENEEA. The CDR3 is 13 residues long. Unmatched junction bases numbered 7, after V lost 5 bases and J lost 15 bases. The CDR3 sequence: CASSPGLAGERFF. The CDR3 DNA reads as TGTGCCAGCAGCCCCGGACTAGCGGGAGAACGGTTCTTC. Looking up the rest from reference TRBV11-3 and TRBJ2-1 gives the full variable domain: EAGVVQSPRYKIIEKKQPVAFWCNPISGHNTLYWYLQNLGQGPELLIRYENEEAVDDSQLPKDRFSAERLKGVDSTLKIQPAELGDSAVYLCASSPGLAGERFFGPGTRLTVL.

The rearrangement uses TRBV5-6 and TRBJ1-1; 9 bases are a match to TRBD1. The CDR3 is 16 amino acids. V gave up 4 bases and J gave up 0 bases; unmatched junction bases: 7. Per germline, CDR1 SGHDT and CDR2 YYEEEE. The CDR3 nucleotides are TGTGCCAGCAGCCCGGGGACAGGGAGGATGAACACTGAAGCTTTCTTT. This encodes CASSPGTGRMNTEAFF.

CDR3: CAISALDRDNDYEQYF. The CDR3 coding sequence is TGTGCCATCAGCGCGTTAGACAGGGATAATGACTACGAGCAGTACTTC. The chain links TRBV10-3 to TRBJ2-7; 7 positions agree with TRBD1. The germline CDR1 and CDR2 sequences are ENHRY and SYGVKD. This CDR3 is built from 16 residues. V gave up 6 bases and J gave up 3 bases; unmatched junction bases: 14.

This clone was found once. The junction departs from the called germline gene at one end, perhaps through a read error. The chain carries TRBV7-8 and TRBJ2-6; 8 bases are a match to TRBD1. This CDR3 region has 16 residues. Germline loops: CDR1 SGHVS, CDR2 FQNEAQ. In DNA, the CDR3 is TGTGCCAGCAGCTCCACAGGGGGGACCGGGGCCAACGGCCTGACTTTC. Translating it yields CASSSTGGTGANGLTF.

V and J are TRBV5-1 and TRBJ2-5; TRBD2 matches 8 bases. Per germline, CDR1 SGHRS and CDR2 YFSETQ. Trimming cost V 3 bases and J 1 base; bases outside gene matches: 5. CDR3 size: 15 residues. The CDR3 loop is CASSSSGSPQETQYF. CDR3 nucleotide sequence: TGCGCCAGCAGCTCGAGCGGGAGTCCCCAAGAGACCCAGTACTTC.